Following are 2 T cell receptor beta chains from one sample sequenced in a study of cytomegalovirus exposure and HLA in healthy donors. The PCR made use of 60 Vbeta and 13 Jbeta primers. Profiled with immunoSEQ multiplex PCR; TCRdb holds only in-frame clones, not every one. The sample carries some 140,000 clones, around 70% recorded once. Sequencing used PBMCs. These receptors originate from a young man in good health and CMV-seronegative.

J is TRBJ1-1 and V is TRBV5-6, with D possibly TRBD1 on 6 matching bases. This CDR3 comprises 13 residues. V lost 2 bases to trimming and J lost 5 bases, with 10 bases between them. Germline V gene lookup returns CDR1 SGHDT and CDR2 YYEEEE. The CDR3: CASSFQGRTEAFF. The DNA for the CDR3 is TGTGCCAGCAGCTTTCAGGGGCGGACTGAAGCTTTCTTT. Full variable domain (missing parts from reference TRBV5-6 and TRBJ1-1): DAGVTQSPTHLIKTRGQQVTLRCSPKSGHDTVSWYQQALGQGPQFIFQYYEEEERQRGNFPDRFSGHQFPNYSSELNVNALLLGDSALYLCASSFQGRTEAFFGQGTRLTVV.

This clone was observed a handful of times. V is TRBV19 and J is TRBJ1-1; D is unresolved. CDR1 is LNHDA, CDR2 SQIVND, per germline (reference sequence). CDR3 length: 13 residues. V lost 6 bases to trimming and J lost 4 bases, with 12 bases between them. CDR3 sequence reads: CASRLGRSTEAFF. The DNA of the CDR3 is TGTGCCAGTAGGCTGGGCAGGTCCACTGAAGCTTTCTTT.